These T cell receptor beta chains were read from a single sample in a study of blood T cell repertoires in COVID-19. Repertoires were generated with immunoSEQ multiplex PCR, while TCRdb's copy carries only in-frame clones and drops some. The table includes approximately 40,000 clones, about 88% detected once. The sample was peripheral blood. All receptors derive from a human donor in a cohort sampled during active COVID-19. The CDR3 runs from the conserved cysteine through the conserved F or W. A D gene is named only where the DNA matches it firmly. Size is omitted from some rows. Given values are once, few, many or a class for expanded clones.

j_gene | d_gene | v_gene | abundance | CDR3aa | CDR3nt
TRBJ2-7 | - | TRBV6-1 | - | CASSEAGRGEQYF | TGTGCCAGCAGTGAAGCGGGTAGGGGCGAGCAGTACTTC
TRBJ1-4 | - | TRBV12-3/TRBV12-4 | - | CASTRAGVEKLFF | TGTGCCAGCACGAGGGCAGGGGTCGAAAAACTGTTTTTT
TRBJ1-6 | - | TRBV5-4 | - | CASSLPPSNSPLHF | TGTGCCAGCAGCTTGCCCCCGAGTAATTCACCCCTCCACTTT
TRBJ2-3 | TRBD1 | TRBV5-8 | once | CASSTGADVSDTQYF | TGTGCCAGCAGCACAGGGGCGGACGTTTCAGATACGCAGTATTTT
TRBJ2-1 | TRBD1 | TRBV5-1 | - | CASSYTSGTGRNEQFF | TGCGCCAGCAGCTACACCTCCGGGACAGGGAGGAATGAGCAGTTCTTC
TRBJ1-2 | TRBD1 | TRBV7-8 | - | CASSATVPGQGLYGYTF | TGTGCCAGCAGCGCTACGGTGCCGGGACAGGGGCTCTATGGCTACACCTTC
TRBJ2-7 | - | TRBV5-1 | - | CASSLAVGAGAGEQYF | TGCGCCAGCAGCTTGGCCGTAGGTGCCGGGGCGGGGGAGCAGTACTTC
TRBJ2-7 | TRBD1 | TRBV5-1 | - | CASSLGTGGYEQYF | TGCGCCAGCAGCTTGGGGACAGGGGGCTACGAGCAGTACTTC
TRBJ1-4 | - | TRBV19 | - | CASRKQGRGNNEKLFF | TGTGCCAGTAGAAAACAGGGTCGTGGAAATAATGAAAAACTGTTTTTT
TRBJ1-2 | - | TRBV2 | - | CASSESGTIPRYTF | TGTGCCAGCAGTGAGTCAGGGACTATCCCCCGCTACACCTTC
TRBJ1-5 | TRBD1 | TRBV2 | few | CASGGQAQWPQHF | TGTGCCAGCGGCGGACAGGCCCAATGGCCCCAGCATTTT
TRBJ2-5 | TRBD2 | TRBV19 | - | CASSQTGGAGTQYF | TGTGCCAGTAGTCAGACGGGAGGCGCGGGGACCCAGTACTTC
TRBJ2-7 | TRBD1 | TRBV7-3 | - | CASSPGTGGREQYF | TGTGCCAGCAGCCCCGGGACAGGGGGCCGGGAGCAGTACTTC
TRBJ1-6 | - | TRBV2 | - | CASRTDGTEGRSPLHF | TGTGCCAGCAGAACCGATGGGACGGAGGGTCGATCACCCCTCCACTTT
TRBJ2-3 | - | TRBV9 | - | CASTTRLSLGAGDTQYF | TGTGCCAGCACCACCCGCCTCTCTTTGGGGGCGGGAGATACGCAGTATTTT
TRBJ2-2 | TRBD2 | TRBV3-1/TRBV3-2 | - | CASSLRRSGGARTGELFF | TGTGCCAGCAGCCTTAGAAGAAGCGGGGGGGCACGCACCGGGGAGCTGTTTTTT
TRBJ2-7 | - | TRBV21-1 | - | CASSPGQGRTPSYEQYF | TGTGCCAGCAGCCCGGGGCAGGGGCGAACCCCCTCCTACGAGCAGTACTTC
TRBJ1-2 | TRBD1 | TRBV3-1/TRBV3-2 | - | CASSQGGQRGLNYGYTF | TGTGCCAGCAGCCAAGGAGGACAAAGGGGGCTCAACTATGGCTACACCTTC
TRBJ1-6 | - | TRBV10-2 | few | CASRPEGVPGNSPLHF | TGCGCCAGCAGGCCCGAGGGGGTTCCAGGAAATTCACCCCTCCACTTT
TRBJ1-2 | - | TRBV7-9 | - | CASSPSGGLNYGYTF | TGTGCCAGCAGCCCATCGGGGGGGCTCAACTATGGCTACACCTTC
TRBJ2-4 | TRBD2 | TRBV3-1/TRBV3-2 | - | CASSQRGGVAKNIQYF | TGTGCCAGCAGCCAACGCGGGGGGGTAGCCAAAAACATTCAGTACTTC
TRBJ1-4 | TRBD1 | TRBV7-8 | - | CASRDRGTNEKLFF | TGTGCCAGCCGGGACAGGGGAACTAATGAAAAACTGTTTTTT
TRBJ2-1 | TRBD2 | TRBV7-2 | few | CASSLTSGGANEQFF | TGTGCCAGCAGCCTGACTAGCGGGGGGGCCAATGAGCAGTTCTTC
TRBJ1-4 | - | TRBV6-6 | - | CASSSPGVSEKLFF | TGTGCCAGCAGTTCCCCGGGGGTCTCGGAAAAACTGTTTTTT
TRBJ2-7 | TRBD2 | TRBV5-1 | few | CASSSGLAVVDEQYF | TGCGCCAGCAGCTCGGGACTAGCGGTAGTTGACGAGCAGTACTTC
TRBJ1-2 | TRBD1 | TRBV5-5 | - | CASSLRVPGGQGYGYTF | TGTGCCAGCAGCCTTAGGGTCCCCGGCGGACAGGGGTATGGCTACACCTTC
TRBJ2-2 | TRBD2 | TRBV6-1 | - | CASSDGGASPGELFF | TGTGCCAGCAGTGACGGGGGGGCCTCTCCCGGGGAGCTGTTTTTT
TRBJ2-6 | - | TRBV6-5 | - | CATLSGTNVLTF | TGTGCCACCCTCTCAGGGACCAACGTCCTGACTTTC